Listed here are 8 T cell receptor beta chains from one sample, sequenced in a study of OX40 agonist ivuxolimab in advanced cancers. Assay: immunoSEQ multiplex PCR; the TCRdb copy retains only in-frame clones and omits some. The data show roughly 20,000 clones, about 86% seen once. Sequences were derived from CD4+ or CD8+ T cells sorted from blood, sampled in a trial of the OX40 agonist ivuxolimab. Source of these receptors: an adult with an advanced solid tumor such as melanoma, head and neck, liver or kidney cancer.

The rearrangement uses TRBV4-1 and TRBJ1-4, with no clear D. V was pared by 3 bases and J by 4 bases, with 12 bases between. From germline, CDR1 is MGHRA and CDR2 YSYEKL. CDR3 length: 15 amino acids. CDR3 region: CASSQGGGYNEKLFF. CDR3 sequence (DNA): TGCGCCAGCAGCCAGGGCGGTGGATATAATGAAAAACTGTTTTTT.

This sequence joins TRBV11-3 and TRBJ2-5; perhaps D is TRBD1 or TRBD2 (6 bases each). Germline CDR1 SGHNT, CDR2 YENEEA. The CDR3 spans 16 residues. The germline V and J ends were trimmed by 0 bases and 5 bases, with 16 bases remaining between them. CDR3 amino acids: CASSLDWGATVETQYF. CDR3 DNA sequence: TGTGCCAGCAGCTTAGATTGGGGGGCGACAGTGGAGACCCAGTACTTC.

This clone was seen once. The genes are TRBV18 and TRBJ2-7; 7 nucleotides line up with TRBD1. The trim removed 0 bases at V and 5 bases at J, leaving 16 bases unmatched. The length of the CDR3 is 18 residues. The germline CDR1 and CDR2 sequences are KGHSH and LQKENI. The CDR3 DNA is TGTGCCAGCTCACCACCGTTGGGGGTAAAGGGGGCGTCCCACGAGCAGTACTTC. Translating it yields CASSPPLGVKGASHEQYF.

This clone was detected only a few times. The chain couples TRBV7-9 to TRBJ1-1; D is uncertain. Germline values: CDR1 SEHNR, CDR2 FQNEAQ (reference sequence). The ends were cut back, 5 bases at V and 4 bases at J, with 14 bases in the middle. The CDR3 extends over 14 amino acids. The CDR3 DNA reads TGTGCCAGCAGCCTCGGGGTCGGTGGCACTGAAGCTTTCTTT. The encoded protein is CASSLGVGGTEAFF.

The rearrangement uses TRBV2 and TRBJ2-7; tentative D call: TRBD1 (6 bases). The V and J ends lost 6 bases and 4 bases respectively, with 16 bases between them. CDR1 and CDR2 from the germline V gene are SNHLY and FYNNEI. The CDR3 spans 14 residues. The CDR3 protein is CASRVDRLGYEQYF. CDR3 DNA sequence: TGTGCCAGCAGGGTAGACAGGTTGGGGTACGAGCAGTACTTC.

The gene calls are TRBV5-6 and TRBJ1-4, with a tentative D call TRBD1 (5 bases). Germline CDR1 is SGHDT and CDR2 is YYEEEE. The CDR3 is made up of 14 amino acids. Trimming removed 4 bases at V and 7 bases at J, with 14 bases between. The CDR3 loop reads CASSQQGLGEKLFF. The CDR3 nucleotides read TGTGCCAGCAGCCAGCAGGGCCTCGGTGAAAAACTGTTTTTT.

The chain combines TRBV27 with TRBJ2-7; TRBD2 matches at 12 bases. The J segment lost 2 bases and the V segment lost 5 bases, leaving 4 bases of the junction unmatched. The CDR3 is 15 amino acids. Germline V gene data show CDR1 as MNHEY and CDR2 as SMNVEV (reference sequence). The CDR3 protein is CASSTWTSGAYEQYF. The CDR3 nucleotides read TGTGCCAGCAGTACATGGACTAGCGGGGCCTACGAGCAGTACTTC.

This clone has just a few counts. The genes are TRBV2 and TRBJ1-5, with D unresolved. This CDR3 region has 12 residues. Trimming cost V 2 bases and J 3 bases, with 2 bases left between them. From germline, CDR1 is SNHLY and CDR2 FYNNEI. CDR3 in amino acids: CASSESNQPQHF. In DNA form, the CDR3 reads TGTGCCAGCAGTGAATCCAATCAGCCCCAGCATTTT.